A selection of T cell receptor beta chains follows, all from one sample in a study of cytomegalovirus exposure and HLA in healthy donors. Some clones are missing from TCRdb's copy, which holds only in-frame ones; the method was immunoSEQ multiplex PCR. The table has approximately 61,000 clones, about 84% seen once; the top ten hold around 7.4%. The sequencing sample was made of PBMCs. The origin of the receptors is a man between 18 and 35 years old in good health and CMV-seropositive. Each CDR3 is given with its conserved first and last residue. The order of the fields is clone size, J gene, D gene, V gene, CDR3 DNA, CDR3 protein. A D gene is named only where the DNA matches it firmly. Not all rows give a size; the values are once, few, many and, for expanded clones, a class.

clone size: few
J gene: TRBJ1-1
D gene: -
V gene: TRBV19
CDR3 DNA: TGTGCCAGTAGTATCCTAGGGAACACTGAAGCTTTCTTT
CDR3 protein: CASSILGNTEAFF

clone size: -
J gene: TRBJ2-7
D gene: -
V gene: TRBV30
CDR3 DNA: TGTGCCTCCGGACAGAGCTCCTACGAGCAGTACTTC
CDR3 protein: CASGQSSYEQYF

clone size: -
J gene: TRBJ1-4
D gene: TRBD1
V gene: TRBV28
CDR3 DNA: TGTGCCAGCAGTCCGCAGACAGGGACCTATGAAAAACTGTTTTTT
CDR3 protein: CASSPQTGTYEKLFF

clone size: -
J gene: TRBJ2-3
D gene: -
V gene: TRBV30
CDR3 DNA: TGTGCCTGGAGTGTGAGGCTAGCGACGGATACGCAGTATTTT
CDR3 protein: CAWSVRLATDTQYF

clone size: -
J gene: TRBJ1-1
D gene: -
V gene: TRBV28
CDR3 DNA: TGTGCCAGCACTCTGTTGAGGAACACTGAAGCTTTCTTT
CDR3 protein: CASTLLRNTEAFF

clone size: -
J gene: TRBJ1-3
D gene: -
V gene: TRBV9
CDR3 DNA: TGTGCCAGCAGCGCGGACAGCAGCTCTGGAAACACCATATATTTT
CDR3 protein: CASSADSSSGNTIYF

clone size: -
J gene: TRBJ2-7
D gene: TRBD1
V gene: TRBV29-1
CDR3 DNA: TGCAGCGTCACCAGGACAGGGTACCAGCAGTACTTC
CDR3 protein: CSVTRTGYQQYF

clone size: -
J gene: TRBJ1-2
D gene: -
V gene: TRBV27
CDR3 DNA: TGTGCCAGCAGTCCCCGGACAGAATCTCCGTATGGCTACACCTTC
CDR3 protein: CASSPRTESPYGYTF

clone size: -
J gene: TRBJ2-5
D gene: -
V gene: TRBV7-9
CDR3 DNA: TGTGCCAGCAGCTTAGATGGGAGCTTAGAGACCCAGTACTTC
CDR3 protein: CASSLDGSLETQYF

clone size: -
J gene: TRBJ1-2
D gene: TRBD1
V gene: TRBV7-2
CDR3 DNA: TGTGCCAGCAGCTCCTCGGGACAGTCCCTCTATGGCTACACCTTC
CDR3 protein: CASSSSGQSLYGYTF

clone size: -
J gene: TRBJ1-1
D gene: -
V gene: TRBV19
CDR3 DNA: TGTGCCAGTGAAGAATCGGGGGTGATAAACACTGAAGCTTTCTTT
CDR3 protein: CASEESGVINTEAFF

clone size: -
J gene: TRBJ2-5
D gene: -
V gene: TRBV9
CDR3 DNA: TGTGCCAGCAGCGTAGGGTCAGGGTCAGAGACCCAGTACTTC
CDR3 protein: CASSVGSGSETQYF

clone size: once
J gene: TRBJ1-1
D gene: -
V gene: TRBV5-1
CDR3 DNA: TGCGCCAGCAGCGCAGGGGAGAGAACTGAAGCTTTCTTT
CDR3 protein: CASSAGERTEAFF

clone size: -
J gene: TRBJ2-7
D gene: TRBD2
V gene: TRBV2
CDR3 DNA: TGTGCCAGCAGTGATTCGGCTAGCGGGAGGGACTACGAGCAGTACTTC
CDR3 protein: CASSDSASGRDYEQYF

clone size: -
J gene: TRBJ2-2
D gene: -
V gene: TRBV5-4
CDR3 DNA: TGTGCCAGCACTGATCGTCCCGGATATGGAGCGAACACCGGGGAGCTGTTTTTT
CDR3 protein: CASTDRPGYGANTGELFF

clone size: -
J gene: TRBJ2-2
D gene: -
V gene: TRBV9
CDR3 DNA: TGTGCCAGCAGCGTAGGTACAAACACCGGGGAGCTGTTTTTT
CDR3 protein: CASSVGTNTGELFF